This is a list of T cell receptor beta chains from one sample in a study of T cells in Graves' hyperthyroidism and ophthalmopathy. TCRdb reanalysed the multiplex PCR reads using MiXCR and keeps one entry per CDR3 protein. The repertoire holds 300,000 to 400,000 distinct CDR3 sequences, approximately 14% seen once, with roughly 9.6% in the top ten. Material for sequencing was blood. These receptors came from an older woman with Graves' hyperthyroidism. Each CDR3 is given with its conserved first and last residue. Fields, in order: V gene, clone size, CDR3 protein. Only part of the rows carry a size: once, few, many, or a class if the clone is expanded.

V gene: TRBV19; clone size: many; CDR3 protein: CASSKRGGRSSYEQYF
V gene: TRBV18; clone size: many; CDR3 protein: CASSPTGSRSYNEQFF
V gene: TRBV12-5; clone size: NA; CDR3 protein: CASGSNQGGSSGEAFF
V gene: TRBV27; clone size: few; CDR3 protein: CASKAGRGAYNEQFF
V gene: TRBV5-4; clone size: once; CDR3 protein: CASSLAGTLSYEQYF
V gene: TRBV5-8; clone size: many; CDR3 protein: CASSLGGATDTQYF
V gene: TRBV11-2; clone size: NA; CDR3 protein: CASSAALTSGSHEQYF
V gene: TRBV2; clone size: many; CDR3 protein: CASRFDMGSYNEQFF
V gene: TRBV2; clone size: many; CDR3 protein: CASSEVYRENEQYF
V gene: TRBV28; clone size: many; CDR3 protein: CASSPPAGGYNEQFF
V gene: TRBV6-1; clone size: many; CDR3 protein: CASTVAGNTEAFF
V gene: TRBV30; clone size: NA; CDR3 protein: CAWSVGSAGELFF